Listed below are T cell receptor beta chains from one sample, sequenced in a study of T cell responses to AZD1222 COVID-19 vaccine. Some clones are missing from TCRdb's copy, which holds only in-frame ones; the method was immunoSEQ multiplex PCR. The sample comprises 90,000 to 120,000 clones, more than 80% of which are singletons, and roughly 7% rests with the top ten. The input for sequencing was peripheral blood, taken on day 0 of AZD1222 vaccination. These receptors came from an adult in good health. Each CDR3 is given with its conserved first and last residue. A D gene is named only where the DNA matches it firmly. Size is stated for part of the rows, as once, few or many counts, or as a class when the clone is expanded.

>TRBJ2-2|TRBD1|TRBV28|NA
TGTGCCAGCAGTTTATGGTATACTATTAGCGGACAGGGGGACACCGGGGAGCTGTTTTTT
CASSLWYTISGQGDTGELFF
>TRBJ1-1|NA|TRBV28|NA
TGTGCCAGCAGTCTGGGGGGGGTTGTCACTGAAGCTTTCTTT
CASSLGGVVTEAFF
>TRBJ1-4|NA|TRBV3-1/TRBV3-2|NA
TGTGCCAGCAGCCAAGAAAGCGGCTTCCGGGCCATCAATGAAAAACTGTTTTTT
CASSQESGFRAINEKLFF
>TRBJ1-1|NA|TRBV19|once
TGTGCCAGTAGGCCGACGGGTACTGAAGCTTTCTTT
CASRPTGTEAFF
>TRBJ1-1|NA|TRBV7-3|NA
TGTGCCAGCAGCTTTAGTGGACTACTCACTGAAGCTTTCTTT
CASSFSGLLTEAFF
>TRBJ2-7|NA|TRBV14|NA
TGTGCCAGCAGCCAAGGGCAAAATACCTACGAGCAGTACTTC
CASSQGQNTYEQYF
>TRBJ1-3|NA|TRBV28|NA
TGTGCCAGCAACCGGGGGGGGGCGATTGATGGTTACACCATATATTTT
CASNRGGAIDGYTIYF
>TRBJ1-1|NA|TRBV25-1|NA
TGTGCCAGCAGTGAGACAGGAATGAACACTGAAGCTTTCTTT
CASSETGMNTEAFF
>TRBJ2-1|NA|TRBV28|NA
TGTGCCAGCAGCTTATCGGACGGGGTATACAATGAGCAGTTCTTC
CASSLSDGVYNEQFF
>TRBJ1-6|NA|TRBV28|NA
TGTGCCAGCAGTTTAATAGGGCACATTAATTCACCCCTCCACTTT
CASSLIGHINSPLHF
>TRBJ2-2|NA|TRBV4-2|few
TGTGCCAGCAGCCAACGTTTGGGGGGCCGAACCGGGGAGCTGTTTTTT
CASSQRLGGRTGELFF
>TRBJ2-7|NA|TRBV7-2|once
TGTGCCAGCAGCAATAGCTGGAAATCCTACGAGCAGTACTTC
CASSNSWKSYEQYF
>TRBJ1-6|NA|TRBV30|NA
TGTGCCTGGAGTACAGCCAGGACGAGCTCCTATAATTCACCCCTCCACTTT
CAWSTARTSSYNSPLHF
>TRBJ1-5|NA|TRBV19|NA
TGTGCCAGTAGCCCCAGGGGAGGGCAGTACAATCAGCCCCAGCATTTT
CASSPRGGQYNQPQHF
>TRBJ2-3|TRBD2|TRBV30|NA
TGTGCCTGGAAGCGGGAAGTAGATACGCAGTATTTT
CAWKREVDTQYF
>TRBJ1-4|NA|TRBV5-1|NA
TGCGCCAGCAGCCCTGGGGGGACCGCGTCGGATGAAAAACTGTTTTTT
CASSPGGTASDEKLFF
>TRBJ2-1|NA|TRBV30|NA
TGTGCCTGGAGTCCCGGGGGGCCACACAATGAGCAGTTCTTC
CAWSPGGPHNEQFF
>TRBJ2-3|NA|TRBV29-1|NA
TGCAGCACCTTTCGGGCAGATACGCAGTATTTT
CSTFRADTQYF
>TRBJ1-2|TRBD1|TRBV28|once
TGTGCCAGCAGTTCGACAGGGGGTAGCTATGGCTACACCTTC
CASSSTGGSYGYTF
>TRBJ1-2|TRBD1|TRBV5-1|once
TGCGCCAGCAGCTTGGCGCAGGGGGATCACTATGGCTACACCTTC
CASSLAQGDHYGYTF
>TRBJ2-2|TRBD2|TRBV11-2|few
TGTGCCAGCAGCTTAGTAGCGGGTACGGACACCGGGGAGCTGTTTTTT
CASSLVAGTDTGELFF
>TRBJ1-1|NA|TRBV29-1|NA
TGCAGCATAAGACAGCTAACAATGAACACTGAAGCTTTCTTT
CSIRQLTMNTEAFF
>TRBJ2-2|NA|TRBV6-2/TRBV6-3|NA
TGTGCCAGCAGTATCCCCGCGAACACCGGGGAGCTGTTTTTT
CASSIPANTGELFF
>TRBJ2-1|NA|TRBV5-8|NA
TGTGCCAGCAGCTTGCCGGCGAATGAGCAGTTCTTC
CASSLPANEQFF
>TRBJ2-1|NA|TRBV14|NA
TGTGCCAGCAGCCCTTCGGGCAGGACCAACAATGAGCAGTTCTTC
CASSPSGRTNNEQFF
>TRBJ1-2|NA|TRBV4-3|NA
TGCGCCAGCAGCCAAGATCGGCGGAACTATGGCTACACCTTC
CASSQDRRNYGYTF
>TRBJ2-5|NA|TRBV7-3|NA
TGTGCCAGCAGCTCCTGGACAGGGGCGTGGATAACTAGCGGGACTCAAGAGACCCAGTACTTC
CASSSWTGAWITSGTQETQYF
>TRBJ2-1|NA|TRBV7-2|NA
TGTGCCAGCAGCCCCTGGGACGTCAGGGATTACAATGAGCAGTTCTTC
CASSPWDVRDYNEQFF
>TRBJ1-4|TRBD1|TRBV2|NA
TGTGCCAGCAGCCACCGGACAGGGGCTAATGAAAAACTGTTTTTT
CASSHRTGANEKLFF
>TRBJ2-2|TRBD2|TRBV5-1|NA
TGCGCCAGCAGCTTACAGCGGGAGAACACCGGGGAGCTGTTTTTT
CASSLQRENTGELFF
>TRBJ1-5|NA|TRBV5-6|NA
TGTGCCAGCAGTTCCCGATCGGTCCTAAATAGCAATCAGCCCCAGCATTTT
CASSSRSVLNSNQPQHF
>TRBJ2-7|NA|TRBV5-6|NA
TGTGCCAGCAGCGGAGGGATCGGTCTGACCTACGAGCAGTACTTC
CASSGGIGLTYEQYF
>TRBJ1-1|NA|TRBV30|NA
TGTGCCTGGAGCACGGGGGAGGATACTGAAGCTTTCTTT
CAWSTGEDTEAFF
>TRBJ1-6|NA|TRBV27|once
TGTGCCAGCTCAGTTTCGCCAGGGGCCAATAATTCACCCCTCCACTTT
CASSVSPGANNSPLHF
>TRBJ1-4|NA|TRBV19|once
TGTGCCAGTACGAAATCCCGGGGTAATGAAAAACTGTTTTTT
CASTKSRGNEKLFF
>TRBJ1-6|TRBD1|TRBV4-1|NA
TGCGCCAGCAGCCAAGAGCAGGGCGGACAGGCTCGGGGGACCCTCCACTTT
CASSQEQGGQARGTLHF
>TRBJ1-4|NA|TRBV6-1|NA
TGTGCCAGCAGTGAAGCGCTCTTAGCAGAGAATGAAAAACTGTTTTTT
CASSEALLAENEKLFF
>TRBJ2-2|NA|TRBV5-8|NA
TGTGCCAGCAGCACCCCCTACAGGGCCACCGGGGAGCTGTTTTTT
CASSTPYRATGELFF
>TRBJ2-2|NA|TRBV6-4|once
TGTGCCAGCAGTGACGGCGGGAACCCCACCGGGGAGCTGTTTTTT
CASSDGGNPTGELFF
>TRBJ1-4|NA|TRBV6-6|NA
TGTGCCGGCGGACACCGTAATGAAAAACTGTTTTTT
CAGGHRNEKLFF
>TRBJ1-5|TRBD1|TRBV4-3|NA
TGCGCCAGCAGCCAAGACAGGGGGCCTCCGCCCCAGCATTTT
CASSQDRGPPPQHF
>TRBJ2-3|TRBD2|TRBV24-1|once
TGTGCCACCAGTGATCCTGGCACTAGCGGGAGAGTCGCAGATACGCAGTATTTT
CATSDPGTSGRVADTQYF